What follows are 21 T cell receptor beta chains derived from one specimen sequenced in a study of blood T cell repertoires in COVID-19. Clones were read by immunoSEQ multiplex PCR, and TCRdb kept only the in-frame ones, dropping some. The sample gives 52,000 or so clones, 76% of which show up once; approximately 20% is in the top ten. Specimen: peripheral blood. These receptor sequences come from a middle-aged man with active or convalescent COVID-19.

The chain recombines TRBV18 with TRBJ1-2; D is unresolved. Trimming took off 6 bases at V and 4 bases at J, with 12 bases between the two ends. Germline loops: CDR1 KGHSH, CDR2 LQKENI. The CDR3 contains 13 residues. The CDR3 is CASSPGRFYGYTF. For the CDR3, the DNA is TGTGCCAGCTCTCCCGGGAGGTTCTATGGCTACACCTTC.

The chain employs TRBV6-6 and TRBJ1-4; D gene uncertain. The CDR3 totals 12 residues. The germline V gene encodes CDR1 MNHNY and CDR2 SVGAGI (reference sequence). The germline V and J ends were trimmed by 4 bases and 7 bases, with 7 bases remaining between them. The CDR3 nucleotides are TGTGCCAGCAGTTCGGGTGGTGAAAAACTGTTTTTT. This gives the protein CASSSGGEKLFF.

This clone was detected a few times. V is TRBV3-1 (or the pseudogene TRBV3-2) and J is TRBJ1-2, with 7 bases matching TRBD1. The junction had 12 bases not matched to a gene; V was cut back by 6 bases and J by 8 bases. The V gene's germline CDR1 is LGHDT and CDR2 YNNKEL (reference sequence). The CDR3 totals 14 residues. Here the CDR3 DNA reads TGTGCCAGCAGTCTCCAGGGACAGTTCCAGGGCTACACCTTC. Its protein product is CASSLQGQFQGYTF.

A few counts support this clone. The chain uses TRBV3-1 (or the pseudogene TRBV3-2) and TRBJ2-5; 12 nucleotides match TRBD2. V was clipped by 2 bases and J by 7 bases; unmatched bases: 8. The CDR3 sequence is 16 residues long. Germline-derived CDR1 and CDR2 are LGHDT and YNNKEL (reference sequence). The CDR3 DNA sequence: TGTGCCAGCAGCCAACCCCTAGCGGGAGGGCCAGGGACCCAGTACTTC. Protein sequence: CASSQPLAGGPGTQYF.

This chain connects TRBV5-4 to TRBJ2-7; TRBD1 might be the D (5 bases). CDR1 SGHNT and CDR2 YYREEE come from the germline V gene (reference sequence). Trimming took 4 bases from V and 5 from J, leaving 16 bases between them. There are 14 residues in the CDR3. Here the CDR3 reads CASSHPDKGNEQYF. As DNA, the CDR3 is TGTGCCAGCAGCCATCCGGACAAAGGCAACGAGCAGTACTTC.

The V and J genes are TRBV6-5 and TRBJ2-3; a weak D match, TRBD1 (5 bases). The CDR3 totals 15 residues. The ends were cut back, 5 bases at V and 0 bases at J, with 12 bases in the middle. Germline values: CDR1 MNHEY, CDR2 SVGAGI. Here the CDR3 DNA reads TGTGCCAGCAGTAACAGGATCCTCAGCACAGATACGCAGTATTTT. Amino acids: CASSNRILSTDTQYF.

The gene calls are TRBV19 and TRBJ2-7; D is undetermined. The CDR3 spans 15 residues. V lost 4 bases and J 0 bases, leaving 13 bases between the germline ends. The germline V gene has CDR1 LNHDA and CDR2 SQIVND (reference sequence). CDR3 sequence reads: CASSNSNLNSYEQYF. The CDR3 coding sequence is TGTGCCAGTAGTAACTCCAATTTAAACTCCTACGAGCAGTACTTC.

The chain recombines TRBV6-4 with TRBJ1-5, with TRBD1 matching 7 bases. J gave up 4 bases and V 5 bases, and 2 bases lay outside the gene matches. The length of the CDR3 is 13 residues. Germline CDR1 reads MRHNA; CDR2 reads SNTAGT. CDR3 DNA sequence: TGTGCCAGCAGTCGGGACAGAAATCAGCCCCAGCATTTT. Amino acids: CASSRDRNQPQHF.

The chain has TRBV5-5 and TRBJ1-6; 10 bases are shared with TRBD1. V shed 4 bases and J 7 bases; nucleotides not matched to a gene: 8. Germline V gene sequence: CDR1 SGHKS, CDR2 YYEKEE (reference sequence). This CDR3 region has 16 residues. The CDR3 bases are TGTGCCAGCAGCCCCGGAACGGGACAGGGGAATTCACCCCTCCACTTT. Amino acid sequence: CASSPGTGQGNSPLHF.

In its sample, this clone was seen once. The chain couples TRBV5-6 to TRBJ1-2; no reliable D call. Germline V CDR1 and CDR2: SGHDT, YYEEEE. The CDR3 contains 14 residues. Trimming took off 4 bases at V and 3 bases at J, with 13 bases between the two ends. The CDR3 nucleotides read TGTGCCAGCAGCCCCGGGGAGATCTACTATGGCTACACCTTC. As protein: CASSPGEIYYGYTF.

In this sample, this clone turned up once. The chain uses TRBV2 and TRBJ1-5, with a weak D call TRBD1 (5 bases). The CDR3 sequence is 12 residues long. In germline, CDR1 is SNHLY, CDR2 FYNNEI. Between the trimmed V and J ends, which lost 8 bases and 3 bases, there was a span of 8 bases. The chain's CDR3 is CASQDTNQPQHF. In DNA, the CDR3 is TGTGCCAGCCAGGACACCAATCAGCCCCAGCATTTT.

The CDR3 nucleotides are TGTCCCCGCCAAGTGGGGGCGGGGGGGGCAGCTTTCTTT. Its translation: CPRQVGAGGAAFF. This chain connects TRBV19 to TRBJ1-1; tentatively, D is TRBD1 (6 bases). CDR3 length: 13 residues. Per germline, CDR1 LNHDA and CDR2 SQIVND (reference sequence).

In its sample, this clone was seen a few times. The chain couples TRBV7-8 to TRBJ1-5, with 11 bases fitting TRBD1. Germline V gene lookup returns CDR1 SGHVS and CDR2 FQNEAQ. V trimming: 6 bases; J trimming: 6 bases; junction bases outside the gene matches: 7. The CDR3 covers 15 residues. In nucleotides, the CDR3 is TGTGCCAGCAGTTCTGGACAGGGGGCGAGTCAGCCCCAGCATTTT. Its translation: CASSSGQGASQPQHF.

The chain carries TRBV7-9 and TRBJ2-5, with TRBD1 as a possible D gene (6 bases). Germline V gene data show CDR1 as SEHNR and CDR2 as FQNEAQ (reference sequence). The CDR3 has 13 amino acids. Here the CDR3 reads CANKDSNQETQYF. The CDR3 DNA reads TGTGCGAACAAGGACAGCAACCAAGAGACCCAGTACTTC. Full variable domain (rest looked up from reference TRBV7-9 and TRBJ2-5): DTGVSQNPRHKITKRGQNVTFRCDPISEHNRLYWYRQTLGQGPEFLTYFQNEAQLEKSRLLSDRFSAERPKGSFSTLEIQRTEQGDSAMYLCANKDSNQETQYFGPGTRLLVL.

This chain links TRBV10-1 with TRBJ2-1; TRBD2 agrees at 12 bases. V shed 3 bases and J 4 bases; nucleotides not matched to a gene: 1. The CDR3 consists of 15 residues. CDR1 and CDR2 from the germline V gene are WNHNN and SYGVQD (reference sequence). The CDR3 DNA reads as TGCGCCAGCAGTGACGGACTAGCGGGATACAATGAGCAGTTCTTC. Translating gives CASSDGLAGYNEQFF.

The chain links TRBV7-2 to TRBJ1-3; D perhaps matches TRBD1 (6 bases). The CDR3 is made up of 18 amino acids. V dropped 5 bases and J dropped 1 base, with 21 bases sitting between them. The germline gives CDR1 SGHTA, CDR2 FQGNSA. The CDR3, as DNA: TGTGCCAGCAGCGCTAGGTCCAGCGGGGGCTTGTCTGGAAACACCATATATTTT. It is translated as CASSARSSGGLSGNTIYF.

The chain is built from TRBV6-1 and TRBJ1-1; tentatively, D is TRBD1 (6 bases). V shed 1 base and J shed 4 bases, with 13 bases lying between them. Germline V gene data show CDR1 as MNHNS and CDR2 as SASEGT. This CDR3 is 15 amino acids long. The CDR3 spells CASSEVPKGGTEAFF. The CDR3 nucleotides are TGTGCCAGCAGTGAAGTCCCCAAAGGGGGCACTGAAGCTTTCTTT.

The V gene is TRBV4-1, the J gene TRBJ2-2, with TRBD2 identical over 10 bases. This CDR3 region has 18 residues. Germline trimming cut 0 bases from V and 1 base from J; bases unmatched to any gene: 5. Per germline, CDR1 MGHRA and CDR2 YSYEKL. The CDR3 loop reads CASSQESSGGWNTGELFF. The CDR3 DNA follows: TGCGCCAGCAGCCAAGAATCTAGCGGGGGATGGAACACCGGGGAGCTGTTTTTT.

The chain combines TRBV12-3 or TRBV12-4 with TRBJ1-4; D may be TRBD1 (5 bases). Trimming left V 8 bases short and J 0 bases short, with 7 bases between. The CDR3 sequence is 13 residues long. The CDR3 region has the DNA TGTGCCAGCCGACAGACAACTAATGAAAAACTGTTTTTT. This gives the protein CASRQTTNEKLFF.

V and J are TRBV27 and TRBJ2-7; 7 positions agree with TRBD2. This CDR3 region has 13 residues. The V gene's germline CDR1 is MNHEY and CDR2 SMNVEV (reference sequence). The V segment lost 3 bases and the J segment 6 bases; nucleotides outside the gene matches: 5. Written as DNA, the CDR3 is TGTGCCAGCAGTTTGGGGGAGGGCCGCGAGCAGTACTTC. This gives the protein CASSLGEGREQYF.

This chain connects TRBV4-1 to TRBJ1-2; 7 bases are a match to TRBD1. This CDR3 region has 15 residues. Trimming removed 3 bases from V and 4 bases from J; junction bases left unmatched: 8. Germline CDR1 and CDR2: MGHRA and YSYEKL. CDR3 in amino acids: CASSQGTGVPYGYTF. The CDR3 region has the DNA TGCGCCAGCAGCCAGGGAACAGGGGTACCCTATGGCTACACCTTC.